Listed below are T cell receptor beta chains from one sample, sequenced in a study of cytomegalovirus exposure and HLA in healthy donors. The method was immunoSEQ multiplex PCR; TCRdb's version includes in-frame clones alone and lacks a portion of them. The sample includes over 200,000 clones, roughly four fifths of them seen just once. Sequences were obtained from PBMCs. The receptors were gathered from a woman between 40 and 55 years old in good health and CMV-seronegative. Both conserved end residues are part of each CDR3. The order of the fields is J gene, V gene, clone size, CDR3 protein. Some rows have no size entry. The others give once, few or many, or a class for an expanded clone.

NA TRBV6-5 NA CASRQTGNQGEQYF
TRBJ1-1 TRBV12-5 NA CASGLTGRATEAFF
NA TRBV7-9 NA CASSLPGQGYYEQYF
TRBJ1-2 TRBV5-6 NA CASRWTGGVYGYTF
TRBJ2-1 TRBV4-1 NA CASSQARTRYNEQFF
TRBJ2-3 TRBV15 NA CATKKTRGGSDTQYF
TRBJ2-1 TRBV7-7 NA CASSNTGGLVF
TRBJ1-1 TRBV19 NA CASSMFQAFPEGTEAFF
TRBJ2-7 TRBV6-5 once CASSSYTGGPYEQYF
TRBJ1-5 TRBV19 NA CASSIPRQDLEPQHF
TRBJ1-1 TRBV5-6 few CASSSLAAEAFF
TRBJ1-1 TRBV2 NA CASSLDRGDTEAFF
TRBJ1-2 TRBV10-2 NA CASIAPGTDGYTF
TRBJ2-1 TRBV7-8 NA CASSFYRGTNNEQFF
TRBJ2-7 TRBV7-2 NA CASSYPGGQGEGQYF
TRBJ1-5 TRBV9 once CASSVETDQPQHF
TRBJ1-5 TRBV5-1 NA CASSPGTGAGNQPQHF
TRBJ1-6 TRBV4-3 NA CASSQYRADSPLHF
TRBJ1-3 TRBV5-4 few CASSVGQGGNTIYF
TRBJ2-2 TRBV20-1 NA CSASRTGELFF
TRBJ1-1 TRBV10-3 NA CASGTGGTEAFF
TRBJ1-1 TRBV4-1 few CASSYGQLNTEAFF
TRBJ2-5 TRBV5-1 NA CASQPDTQETQYF
TRBJ2-7 TRBV6-5 NA CASSSSIEQYF
TRBJ2-7 TRBV11-1 NA CASSPRTGASYEQYF
TRBJ2-5 TRBV9 NA CASSVGVAGDSRETQYF
TRBJ1-1 TRBV7-2 NA CASSLDRDVGAFF
TRBJ2-7 TRBV11-1 NA CASSFGTGSYEQYF
TRBJ2-7 TRBV13 NA CASSLGTSGVSYEQYF
TRBJ1-5 TRBV6-1 NA CASSEGAGNQPQHF
TRBJ2-7 TRBV30 NA CAWSVSGGRSNEQYF
TRBJ2-5 TRBV7-9 once CASSLAAGGPETQYF
TRBJ1-5 TRBV28 NA CASSLGTGGPPQHF
TRBJ2-5 TRBV30 NA CAWRGVSETQYF
TRBJ2-3 TRBV5-1 NA CASSLTGTGWADTQYF
TRBJ1-2 TRBV9 NA CASSSLPGRGYGYTF
TRBJ2-3 TRBV7-6 NA CASSLGGAGGTDTQYF
TRBJ2-7 TRBV7-2 NA CASSLERWPRLYEQYF